The 26 T cell receptor beta chains in this list originate from one sample, sequenced in a study of tumor and adjacent non-tumor tissue in lung cancer. The template was RNA from unsorted bulk tissue. TCRbeta libraries were built with three rounds of nested PCR, modified from ARM-PCR. TCRdb re-called the multiplex PCR reads through MiXCR, storing one row per CDR3 protein. The sample has about 85,000 distinct CDR3 sequences, about three fifths seen once. Sequencing was performed on lung tumor tissue. The receptors come from a man between 65 and 80 years old with non-small cell lung cancer.

This clonotype was found many times. The chain combines TRBV29-1 with TRBJ2-5; D unresolved. The CDR3 covers 15 residues. V was clipped by 8 bases and J by 5 bases, with 24 bases between them. The germline V gene has CDR1 SQVTM and CDR2 ANQGSEA. CDR3 sequence: CSPQFFAVGAETQYF. The CDR3 nucleotides read TGCAGCCCGCAGTTTTTTGCAGTCGGTGCGGAGACCCAGTACTTC. The entire variable domain, with the rest obtained from reference TRBV29-1 and TRBJ2-5, is as follows: SAVISQKPSRDICQRGTSLTIQCQVDSQVTMMFWYRQQPGQSLTLIATANQGSEATYESGFVIDKFPISRPNLTFSTLTVSNMSPEDSSIYLCSPQFFAVGAETQYFGPGTRLLVL.

The chain recombines TRBV6-2 or TRBV6-3 with TRBJ2-7, with D possibly matching TRBD1 (5 bases). Per germline, CDR1 MNHEY and CDR2 SVGEGT. This CDR3 comprises 16 residues. CDR3 coding DNA: TGTGGGAGCAGTCCCGATCAGACAGCCGAGATCTACGAGCAGTACTTC. It is translated as CGSSPDQTAEIYEQYF.

J is TRBJ2-7 and V is TRBV11-2; 8 bases agree with TRBD2. This CDR3 has 15 residues. From germline, CDR1 is SGHAT and CDR2 FQNNGV. Germline trimming cut 8 bases from V and 4 bases from J; bases unmatched to any gene: 13. CDR3 in amino acids: CASGSGSGRSYEQYF. CDR3 in DNA: TGTGCCAGCGGCTCGGGAAGCGGGAGATCATACGAGCAGTACTTC.

The chain carries TRBV5-1 and TRBJ2-3; D perhaps matches TRBD1 (5 bases). V lost 7 bases, J lost 0 bases, and 15 bases lay in between. The CDR3 length is 15 residues. The germline V gene has CDR1 SGHRS and CDR2 YFSETQ. In DNA form, the CDR3 reads TGCGCCAGCGCCTGGGGCAACCTTAGCACAGATACGCAGTATTTT. Protein product: CASAWGNLSTDTQYF.

Points on this clonotype: It may be a read error: a sequence one base away is much more abundant. The chain joins TRBV29-1 to TRBJ1-1; no reliable D call. This CDR3 contains 14 residues. Germline V CDR1 and CDR2: SQVTM, ANQGSEA. V lost 3 bases and J 7 bases, leaving 18 bases between the germline ends. CDR3 sequence: CSVEVRTAHNEAFF. CDR3 in DNA: TGCAGCGTTGAGGTTCGGACGGCCCACAATGAAGCTTTCTTT. The full variable domain, its missing parts supplied by reference TRBV29-1 and TRBJ1-1, is SAVISQKPSRDICQRGTSLTIQCQVDSQVTMMFWYRQQPGQSLTLIATANQGSEATYESGFVIDKFPISRPNLTFSTLTVSNMSPEDSSIYLCSVEVRTAHNEAFFGQGTRLTVV.

Concerning this clonotype: At one end, the junction sequence differs from germline, possibly due to a read error. This chain joins TRBV10-3 and TRBJ2-5; 8 nucleotides align to TRBD2. Per the germline V gene, CDR1 is ENHRY and CDR2 is SYGVKD. The CDR3 contains 13 residues. CDR3: CAISHGGEETHYF. The CDR3 bases are TGTGCCATCAGCCACGGGGGGGAAGAGACCCACTATTTC.

The chain uses TRBV6-1 and TRBJ1-4; a possible D gene is TRBD1 (5 bases). Trimming left V 7 bases short and J 6 bases short, with 24 bases between. The germline gives CDR1 MNHNS, CDR2 SASEGT. The CDR3 has 17 amino acids. The CDR3 sequence: CASNKSQTGRLDEKLFF. For the CDR3, the DNA is TGTGCCAGCAATAAAAGTCAGACGGGACGTTTGGATGAAAAACTGTTTTTT.

The rearrangement links TRBV5-1 to TRBJ2-1; D is possibly TRBD1 or TRBD2 (6 bases each). Germline V gene sequence: CDR1 SGHRS, CDR2 YFSETQ. CDR3 size: 15 residues. Trimming stripped 1 base from V and 4 bases from J, with 12 bases between. The CDR3 region has the DNA TGCGCCAGCAGCTTGCGGGGGCCTACATACAATGAGCAGTTCTTC. Translation: CASSLRGPTYNEQFF. Looking up the rest from reference TRBV5-1 and TRBJ2-1 gives the full variable domain: KAGVTQTPRYLIKTRGQQVTLSCSPISGHRSVSWYQQTPGQGLQFLFEYFSETQRNKGNFPGRFSGRQFSNSRSEMNVSTLELGDSALYLCASSLRGPTYNEQFFGPGTRLTVL.

This clonotype was recorded once. This sequence joins TRBV5-1 and TRBJ2-1; D perhaps matches TRBD1 (6 bases). V was pared by 5 bases and J by 2 bases, with 11 bases between. Germline values: CDR1 SGHRS, CDR2 YFSETQ. The CDR3 sequence is 14 residues long. The CDR3 DNA follows: TGCGCCAGCAGGGAACGGACAGCCTACAATGAGCAGTTCTTC. Translating it yields CASRERTAYNEQFF.

With respect to this clonotype: The junction departs from germline at one end; a sequencing error may be responsible. V usage is TRBV10-1 and J usage is TRBJ1-5; D perhaps matches TRBD1 (5 bases). The CDR3 sequence is 13 residues long. Germline CDR1 is WNHNN and CDR2 is SYGVQD (reference sequence). CDR3 protein: CAISEQVNQPQHF. The DNA of the CDR3 is TGTGCCATCAGTGAACAGGTCAATCAGCCCCAGCATTTT.

The V call is TRBV29-1, the J call TRBJ2-7; D remains ambiguous. The germline CDR1 and CDR2 sequences are SQVTM and ANQGSEA. CDR3 length equals 13 residues. CDR3 loop: CNDVKDQIYEQYF. CDR3 bases: TGCAACGATGTAAAGGACCAGATCTACGAGCAGTACTTC.

As for this clonotype: A read error is possible here, since a much larger clone lies one base away. This chain links TRBV30 with TRBJ2-3, with unresolved D. CDR3 size: 14 residues. Germline V gene lookup returns CDR1 GTSNPN and CDR2 SVGIG (reference sequence). V was clipped by 7 bases and J by 0 bases, with 14 bases between them. The DNA for the CDR3 is TGTGCCTTTGGAATTCTGGAAAGCACAGATACGCAGTATTTT. As protein: CAFGILESTDTQYF.

With respect to this clonotype: The junction and the germline gene differ at one end; a read error may be behind it. The chain joins TRBV4-2 to TRBJ2-3; 11 nucleotides agree with TRBD2. CDR3 length equals 16 residues. Germline CDR1 is LGHNA and CDR2 is YNFKEQ. The CDR3 loop reads CASIQGVAGGQDTQYF. The CDR3 DNA sequence: TGTGCCAGCATCCAAGGTGTAGCGGGGGGGCAAGATACGCAGTATTTT.

V gene TRBV20-1 combines with J gene TRBJ2-3, with 10 bases that match TRBD2. V lost 3 bases to trimming and J lost 2 bases; unmatched junction nucleotides: 5. The germline V gene has CDR1 DFQATT and CDR2 SNEGSKA (reference sequence). This CDR3 is 15 amino acids long. The CDR3 nucleotides are TGCAGTGCTAGGGTACTAGCGGGGCTCACAGATACGCAGTATTTT. Its translation is CSARVLAGLTDTQYF.

On this clonotype itself: The junction does not match germline at one end; this may be a read error. This chain uses TRBV11-3 with TRBJ1-1; a possible D gene is TRBD1 (5 bases). The CDR3 runs to 16 residues. CDR1 is SGHNT and CDR2 is YENEEA in the germline V gene. The CDR3, as DNA: TGTGCCAGCAGCTGCAGCTGGACAAATATGAACACTGTAGCTTTCTTT. Its protein is CASSCSWTNMNTVAFF.

Remarks on this clonotype: One end of the junction fails to match germline, which may point to a read error. The chain carries TRBV11-1 and TRBJ2-5; D unresolved. This CDR3 has 14 residues. The germline CDR1 and CDR2 sequences are SGHAT and FQDESV (reference sequence). Here the CDR3 DNA reads TGTACCAGCAGCTCAGTCACTGGGCAAGAGACCCAGTACTTC. It translates to CTSSSVTGQETQYF.

The chain is built from TRBV11-2 and TRBJ1-4, with D tentatively TRBD1 (5 bases). Trimming took 7 bases from V and 7 from J, leaving 22 bases between them. The CDR3 runs to 16 residues. Per germline, CDR1 SGHAT and CDR2 FQNNGV. The CDR3 protein is CASTGWGMASGEKLFF. CDR3 DNA sequence: TGTGCCAGCACCGGATGGGGGATGGCTTCCGGTGAAAAACTGTTTTTT.

Here the CDR3 DNA reads TGTGCCAGCAGTCACGTGGGGGGGCCTTACAATGAGCAGTTCTTC. This translates into CASSHVGGPYNEQFF. The chain couples TRBV6-2 or TRBV6-3 to TRBJ2-1, with a weak D call TRBD2 (7 bases). The germline V gene encodes CDR1 MNHEY and CDR2 SVGEGT. With 5 bases removed from V and 4 bases from J, the gap between germline ends came to 15 bases. The CDR3 sequence is 15 residues long.

Concerning this clonotype: A much larger clone sits a single nucleotide away, making a read error possible. The V and J genes are TRBV7-8 and TRBJ2-2, with D perhaps matching TRBD2 (5 bases). CDR1 SGHVS and CDR2 FQNEAQ come from the germline V gene. There are 13 residues in the CDR3. CDR3: CASEDGLTGELLF. The CDR3 DNA reads as TGTGCCAGCGAGGACGGTCTCACCGGGGAGCTGCTTTTT.

About this clonotype itself: At one of its ends the junction is not consistent with the germline gene, which may arise from a read error. This chain joins TRBV11-2 and TRBJ2-2; tentative D call: TRBD2 (6 bases). From germline, CDR1 is SGHAT and CDR2 FQNNGV. The CDR3 is 15 residues long. The CDR3 DNA follows: TGTGCCAGCAGCTCAGAAGCGGTCGCGGCCCGGGAGCTGTTTTTC. Amino acid sequence: CASSSEAVAARELFF.

The chain combines TRBV11-1 with TRBJ2-7; D call uncertain. Germline CDR1 reads SGHAT; CDR2 reads FQDESV (reference sequence). The CDR3 is 12 residues long. CDR3 coding DNA: TGTGCAAGCGCGGTGGGTAGGTACGAGCAGTACTTC. Amino acids: CASAVGRYEQYF. Variable domain in full (rest from reference TRBV11-1 and TRBJ2-7): EAEVAQSPRYKITEKSQAVAFWCDPISGHATLYWYRQILGQGPELLVQFQDESVVDDSQLPKDRFSAERLKGVDSTLKIQPAELGDSAMYLCASAVGRYEQYFGPGTRLTVT.

A note on this clonotype: Relative to the germline gene, one junction end is altered; a read error may explain this. V gene TRBV6-5 combines with J gene TRBJ2-6; 7 bases fit TRBD1. Per germline, CDR1 MNHEY and CDR2 SVGAGI. The CDR3 runs 14 residues. The CDR3: CVSNYRGEANVLTF. The CDR3 coding sequence is TGTGTCAGCAATTACAGGGGAGAGGCCAACGTCCTGACTTTC.

This chain connects TRBV14 to TRBJ2-2; no clear D gene. Trimming pared 4 bases from V and 0 bases from J, leaving 3 bases between. This CDR3 comprises 13 residues. The germline CDR1 and CDR2 sequences are SGHDN and FVKESK. The CDR3 DNA follows: TGTGCCAGCAGCCGAGCGAACACCGGGGAGCTGTTTTTT. The encoded protein is CASSRANTGELFF.

Details on this clonotype: A much larger clonotype is one base distant, so this may be a read error. V usage is TRBV6-5 and J usage is TRBJ1-6; D is uncertain. Germline V gene sequence: CDR1 MNHEY, CDR2 SVGAGI. This CDR3 is 12 amino acids long. CDR3 in DNA: TGTGCCAGCAGTGACTCCTATTCATCCCTCCACTTT. Its translation: CASSDSYSSLHF.

Note on this clonotype: Compared with germline, one end of the junction differs, possibly owing to a read error. This chain connects TRBV5-6 to TRBJ2-3, with D perhaps TRBD2 (7 bases). CDR3 size: 15 residues. Germline V lookup: CDR1 SGHDT, CDR2 YYEEEE. DNA of the CDR3: TGTGTCAGCAGCGGAAACCGCGGGGGCACAGATACGCTCTATTTT. It yields the protein CVSSGNRGGTDTLYF.

V usage is TRBV6-5 and J usage is TRBJ2-7, with 8 bases aligning to TRBD1. V lost 4 bases to trimming and J lost 5 bases; unmatched junction nucleotides: 10. CDR1 is MNHEY, CDR2 SVGAGI, per germline. CDR3 length equals 15 residues. CDR3 protein: CASSLDRVVINEQYF. For the CDR3, the DNA is TGTGCCAGCAGTTTGGACAGGGTTGTCATCAACGAGCAGTACTTC.